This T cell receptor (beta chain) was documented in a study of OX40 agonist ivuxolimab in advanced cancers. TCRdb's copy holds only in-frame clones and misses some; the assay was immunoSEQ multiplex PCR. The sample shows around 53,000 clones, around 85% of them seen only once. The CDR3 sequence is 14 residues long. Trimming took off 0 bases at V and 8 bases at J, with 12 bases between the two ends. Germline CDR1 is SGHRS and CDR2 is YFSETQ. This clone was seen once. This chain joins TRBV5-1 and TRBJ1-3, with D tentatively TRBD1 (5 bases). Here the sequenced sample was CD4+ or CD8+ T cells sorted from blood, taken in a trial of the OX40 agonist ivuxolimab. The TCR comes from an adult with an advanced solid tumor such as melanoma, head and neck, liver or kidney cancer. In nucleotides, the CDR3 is TGCGCCAGCAGCTTGGCTGGGGGGTCGGACACCATATATTTT. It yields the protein CASSLAGGSDTIYF. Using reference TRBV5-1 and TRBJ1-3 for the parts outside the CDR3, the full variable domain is KAGVTQTPRYLIKTRGQQVTLSCSPISGHRSVSWYQQTPGQGLQFLFEYFSETQRNKGNFPGRFSGRQFSNSRSEMNVSTLELGDSALYLCASSLAGGSDTIYFGEGSWLTVV.